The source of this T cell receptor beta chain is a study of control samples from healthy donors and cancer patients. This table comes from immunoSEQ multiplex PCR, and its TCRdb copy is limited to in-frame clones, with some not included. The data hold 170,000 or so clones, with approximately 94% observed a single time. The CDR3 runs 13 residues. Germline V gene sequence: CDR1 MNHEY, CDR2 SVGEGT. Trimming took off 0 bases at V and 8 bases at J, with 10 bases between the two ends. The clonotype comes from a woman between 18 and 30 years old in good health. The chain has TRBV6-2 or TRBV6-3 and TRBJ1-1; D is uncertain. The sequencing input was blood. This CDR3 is CASSYSVAGEAFF. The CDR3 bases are TGTGCCAGCAGTTACTCGGTCGCAGGCGAAGCTTTCTTT.